Detailed here is one T cell receptor (beta chain). The antigen is undetermined. V dropped 9 bases and J dropped 4 bases, with 13 bases sitting between them. Germline V CDR1 and CDR2: LNHNV, YYDKDF (reference sequence). The CDR3 is 14 residues long. This entry comes from a study of T cell responses to AZD1222 COVID-19 vaccine. Study-wide findings and caveats: The number of AZD1222 recipients seropositive at baseline was only five to seven. Donors were largely white British and mainly female; clonal diversity was possibly underestimated. The reported proportion of spike-specific TCRs targeting unmutated variant regions was nearly half.

Generated by immunoSEQ multiplex PCR, the TCRdb table keeps only in-frame clones and is missing some. The repertoire consists of 100,000 to 150,000 clones, with approximately 88% occurring once and the leading ten covering roughly 5.4%. The chain couples TRBV15 to TRBJ1-6; possible D gene TRBD1, 6 bases. The sequence derives from an adult in good health. The source was peripheral blood, collected on day 0 of AZD1222 vaccination. DNA of the CDR3: TGTGCCACACAGGGAGGCCGATATAATTCACCCCTCCACTTT. It is translated as CATQGGRYNSPLHF. Combining the CDR3 with reference TRBV15 and TRBJ1-6 gives the whole variable domain DAMVIQNPRYQVTQFGKPVTLSCSQTLNHNVMYWYQQKSSQAPKLLFHYYDKDFNNEADTPDNFQSRRPNTSFCFLDIRSPGLGDTAMYLCATQGGRYNSPLHFGNGTRLTVT.